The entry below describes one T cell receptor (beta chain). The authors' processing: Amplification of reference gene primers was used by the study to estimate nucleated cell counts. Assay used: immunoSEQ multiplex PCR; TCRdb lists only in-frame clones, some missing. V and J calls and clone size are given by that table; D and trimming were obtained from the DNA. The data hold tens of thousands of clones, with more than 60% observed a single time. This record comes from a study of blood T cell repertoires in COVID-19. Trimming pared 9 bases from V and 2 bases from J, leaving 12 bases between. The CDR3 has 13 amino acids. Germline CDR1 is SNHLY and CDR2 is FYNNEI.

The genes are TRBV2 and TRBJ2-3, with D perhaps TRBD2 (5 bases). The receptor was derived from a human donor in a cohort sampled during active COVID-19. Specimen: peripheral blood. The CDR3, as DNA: TGTGCCAGTCCCGGGATTATCACAGATACGCAGTATTTT. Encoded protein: CASPGIITDTQYF.